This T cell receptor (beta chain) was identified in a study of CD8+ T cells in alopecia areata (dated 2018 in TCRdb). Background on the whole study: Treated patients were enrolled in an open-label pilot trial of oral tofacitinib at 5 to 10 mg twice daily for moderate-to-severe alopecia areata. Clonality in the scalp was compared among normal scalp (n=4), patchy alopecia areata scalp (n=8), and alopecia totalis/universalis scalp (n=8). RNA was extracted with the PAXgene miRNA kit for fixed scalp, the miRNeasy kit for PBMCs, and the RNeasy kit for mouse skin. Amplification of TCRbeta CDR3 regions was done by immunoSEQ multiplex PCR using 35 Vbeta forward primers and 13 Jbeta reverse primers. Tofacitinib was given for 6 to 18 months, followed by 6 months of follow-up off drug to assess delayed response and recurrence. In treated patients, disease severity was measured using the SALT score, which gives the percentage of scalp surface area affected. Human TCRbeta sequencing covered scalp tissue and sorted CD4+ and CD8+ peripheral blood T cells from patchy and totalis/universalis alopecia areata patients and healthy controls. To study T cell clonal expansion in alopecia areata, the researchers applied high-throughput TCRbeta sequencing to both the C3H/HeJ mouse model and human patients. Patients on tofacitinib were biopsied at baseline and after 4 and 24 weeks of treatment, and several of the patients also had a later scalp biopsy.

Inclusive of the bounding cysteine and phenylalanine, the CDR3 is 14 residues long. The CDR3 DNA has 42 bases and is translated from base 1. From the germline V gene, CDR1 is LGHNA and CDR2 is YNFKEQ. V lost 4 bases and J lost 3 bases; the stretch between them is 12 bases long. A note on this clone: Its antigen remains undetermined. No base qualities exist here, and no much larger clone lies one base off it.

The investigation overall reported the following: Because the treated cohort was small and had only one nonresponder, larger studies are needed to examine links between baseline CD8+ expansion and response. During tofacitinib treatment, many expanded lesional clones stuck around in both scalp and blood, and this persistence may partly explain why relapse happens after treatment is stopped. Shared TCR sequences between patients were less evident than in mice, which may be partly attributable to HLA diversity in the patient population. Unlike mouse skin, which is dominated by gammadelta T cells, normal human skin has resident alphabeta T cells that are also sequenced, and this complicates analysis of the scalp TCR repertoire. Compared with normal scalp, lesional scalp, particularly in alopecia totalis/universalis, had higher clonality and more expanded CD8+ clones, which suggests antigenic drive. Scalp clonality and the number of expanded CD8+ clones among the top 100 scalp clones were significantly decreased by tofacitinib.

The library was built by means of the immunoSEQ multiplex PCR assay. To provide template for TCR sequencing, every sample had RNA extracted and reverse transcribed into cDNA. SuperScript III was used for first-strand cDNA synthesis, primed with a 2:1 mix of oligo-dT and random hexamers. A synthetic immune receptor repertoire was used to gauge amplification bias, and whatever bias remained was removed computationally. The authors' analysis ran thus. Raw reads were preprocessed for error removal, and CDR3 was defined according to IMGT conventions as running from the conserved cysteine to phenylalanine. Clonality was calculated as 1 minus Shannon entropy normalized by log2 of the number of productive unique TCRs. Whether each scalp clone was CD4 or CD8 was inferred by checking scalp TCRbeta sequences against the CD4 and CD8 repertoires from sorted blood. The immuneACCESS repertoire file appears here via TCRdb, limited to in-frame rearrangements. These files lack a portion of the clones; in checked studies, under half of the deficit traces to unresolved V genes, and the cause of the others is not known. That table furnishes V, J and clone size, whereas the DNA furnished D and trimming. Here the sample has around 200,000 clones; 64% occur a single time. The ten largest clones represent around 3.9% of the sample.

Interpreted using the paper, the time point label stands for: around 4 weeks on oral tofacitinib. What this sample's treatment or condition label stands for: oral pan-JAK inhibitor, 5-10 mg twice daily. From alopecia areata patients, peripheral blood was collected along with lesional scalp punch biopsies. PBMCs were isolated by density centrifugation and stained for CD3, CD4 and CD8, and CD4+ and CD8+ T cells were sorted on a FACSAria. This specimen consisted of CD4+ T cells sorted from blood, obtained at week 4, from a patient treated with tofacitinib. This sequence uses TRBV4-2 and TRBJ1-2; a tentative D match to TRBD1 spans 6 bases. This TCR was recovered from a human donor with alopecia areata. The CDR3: CASSPAEGDYGYTF. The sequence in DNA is TGTGCCAGCAGCCCTGCAGAGGGGGACTATGGCTACACCTTC.